This TCR beta chain is from a study of T cell responses to AZD1222 COVID-19 vaccine. Profiled with immunoSEQ multiplex PCR; TCRdb holds only in-frame clones, not every one. In the table there are about 120,000 clones, 70% to 90% of which are singletons. Looked up from germline, CDR1 is LNHDA and CDR2 is SQIVND (reference sequence). This CDR3 contains 16 residues. Trimming removed 3 bases from V and 2 bases from J; junction bases left unmatched: 7. Study-level findings and limits: Baseline seropositives among AZD1222 recipients totaled only five or six. It was only after the peak T cell response that any repertoires were sampled.

In the case of this clone: The antigen is not known.

The specimen comprised peripheral blood, sampled on day 0 of AZD1222 vaccination. The chain is built from TRBV19 and TRBJ1-2; 9 bases agree with TRBD1. The TCR was taken from an adult in good health. This CDR3 reads CASSIPPGTGNYGYTF. CDR3 in DNA: TGTGCCAGTAGTATTCCTCCCGGGACAGGGAACTATGGCTACACCTTC.